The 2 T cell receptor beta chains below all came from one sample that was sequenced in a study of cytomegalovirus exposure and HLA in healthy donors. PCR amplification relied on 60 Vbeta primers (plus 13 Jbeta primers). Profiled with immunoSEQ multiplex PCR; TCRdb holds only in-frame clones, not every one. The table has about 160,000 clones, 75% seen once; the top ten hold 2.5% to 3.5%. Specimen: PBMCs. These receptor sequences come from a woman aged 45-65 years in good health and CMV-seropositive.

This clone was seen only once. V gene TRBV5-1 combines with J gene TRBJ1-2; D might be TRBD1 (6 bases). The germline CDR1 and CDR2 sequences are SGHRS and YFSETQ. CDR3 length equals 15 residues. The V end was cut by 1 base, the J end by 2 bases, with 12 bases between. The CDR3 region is CASSLKQGVNYGYTF. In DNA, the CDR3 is TGCGCCAGCAGCTTGAAACAGGGAGTCAACTATGGCTACACCTTC.

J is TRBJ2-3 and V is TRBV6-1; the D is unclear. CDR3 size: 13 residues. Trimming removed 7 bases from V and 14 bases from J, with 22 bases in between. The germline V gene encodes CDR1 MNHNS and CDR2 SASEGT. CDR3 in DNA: TGTGCCAGCATTGTGGGTTCGTTCGACAAGATGTATTTT. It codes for CASIVGSFDKMYF.